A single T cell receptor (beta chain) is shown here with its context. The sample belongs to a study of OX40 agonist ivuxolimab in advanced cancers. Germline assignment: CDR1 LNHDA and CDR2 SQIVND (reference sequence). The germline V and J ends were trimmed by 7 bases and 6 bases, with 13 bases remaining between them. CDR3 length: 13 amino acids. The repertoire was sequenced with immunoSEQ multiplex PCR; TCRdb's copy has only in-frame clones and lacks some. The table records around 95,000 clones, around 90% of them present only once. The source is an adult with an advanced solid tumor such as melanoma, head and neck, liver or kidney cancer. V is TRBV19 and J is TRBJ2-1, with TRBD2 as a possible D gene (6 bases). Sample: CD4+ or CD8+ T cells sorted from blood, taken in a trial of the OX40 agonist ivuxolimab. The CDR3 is CASIGDLRNEQFF. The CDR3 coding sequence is TGTGCCAGTATTGGGGACTTACGCAATGAGCAGTTCTTC.